This TCR beta chain was sequenced in a study of T cell repertoires in cytomegalovirus infection. Study as a whole: Researchers turned to recently identified HLA-C-restricted CMV epitopes as well as well-studied HLA-B-restricted ones. Public TCR beta signatures provided an indication of both CMV infection and a matching HLA type.

A note on this clonotype: As yet, its antigen is unknown.

TCRdb analysed the reads with MiXCR anew, one entry per CDR3 protein. This sample has roughly 500,000 distinct CDR3 sequences, with about 33% found just once. Study findings and constraints: Cumulative frequency (of public TCR beta family members) identified carriers of CMV plus the relevant HLA.

This TCR derives from a human donor in good health (CMV status not recorded). Some clones in this sample may be carry-over from other donors' samples. Sequenced material: cultured PBMCs, taken from culture after CMV antigen stimulation.

For the CDR3, the DNA is TGTGCCAGCAGTTCCGGGACGGCCGCGGACTACACCTTC. This encodes CASSSGTAADYTF. The V call is TRBV12-3 or TRBV12-4, the J call TRBJ1-2; tentatively, D is TRBD1 (5 bases). Trimming pared 4 bases from V and 10 bases from J, leaving 16 bases between. This CDR3 is built from 13 residues.